A single sample gave rise to the 26 T cell receptor beta chains below, sequenced in a study of T cells in Graves' hyperthyroidism and ophthalmopathy. Regions amplified from RNA transcripts were the TCR beta CDR3 regions. With the HTBI primer set, the TCR CDR3 went through a first round of RT-PCR. TCRdb itself ran the multiplex PCR reads through MiXCR, one entry per CDR3 protein. The sample has hundreds of thousands of distinct CDR3 sequences; approximately 13% are singletons. Sequences were obtained from blood. The origin of the receptors is a woman between 25 and 40 years old with Graves' hyperthyroidism that later progressed to Graves' ophthalmopathy.

The sample holds many counts of this clonotype. The chain recombines TRBV27 with TRBJ2-7; D might be TRBD1 (6 bases). Germline CDR1 MNHEY, CDR2 SMNVEV (reference sequence). CDR3 size: 17 residues. Trimming took off 2 bases at V and 8 bases at J, with 25 bases between the two ends. The CDR3 coding sequence is TGTGCCAGCAGTTTAACGACCCCGGACAGTAGCCGAGCGAAGCAGTACTTC. Translating gives CASSLTTPDSSRAKQYF.

In its sample, this clonotype was seen many times. This chain's CDR3 is CASSIKHTSGANVLTF. CDR3 coding DNA: TGTGCCAGTAGTATTAAACATACCTCTGGGGCCAACGTCCTGACTTTC. The chain carries TRBV19 and TRBJ2-6, with unresolved D. The germline CDR1 and CDR2 sequences are LNHDA and SQIVND (reference sequence). Trimming left V 3 bases short and J 0 bases short, with 9 bases between. This CDR3 contains 16 residues.

The gene calls are TRBV5-1 and TRBJ1-2, with 8 nucleotides matching TRBD1. CDR3 size: 13 residues. With 4 bases clipped from V and 6 bases from J, the junction kept 5 bases outside the gene matches. The germline V gene has CDR1 SGHRS and CDR2 YFSETQ. The CDR3 spells CASSVQGEDGYTF. DNA for the CDR3: TGCGCCAGCAGCGTACAGGGGGAGGATGGCTACACCTTC.

A few counts support this clonotype. This rearrangement joins TRBV6-1 to TRBJ2-1, with D tentatively TRBD2 (5 bases). Germline assignment: CDR1 MNHNS and CDR2 SASEGT. The CDR3 consists of 17 residues. With 6 bases removed from V and 0 bases from J, the gap between germline ends came to 18 bases. CDR3 amino acids: CASRETGPAGSYNEQFF. The CDR3 DNA reads as TGTGCCAGCAGAGAAACGGGCCCCGCGGGCTCCTACAATGAGCAGTTCTTC.

V usage is TRBV3-1 and J usage is TRBJ2-7; 10 positions agree with TRBD1. V trimming: 6 bases; J trimming: 4 bases; junction bases outside the gene matches: 6. This CDR3 is 14 amino acids long. Germline lookup yields CDR1 LGHDT and CDR2 YNNKEL (reference sequence). CDR3 sequence: CASRTGQGLYEQYF. The DNA for the CDR3 is TGTGCCAGCAGGACGGGACAGGGGTTATACGAGCAGTACTTC.

There are many counts of this clonotype. V gene TRBV7-8 combines with J gene TRBJ2-1, with 7 bases fitting TRBD1. J was trimmed by 7 bases and V by 3 bases; bases with no gene match: 6. Germline V lookup: CDR1 SGHVS, CDR2 FQNEAQ. The CDR3 covers 14 residues. For the CDR3, the DNA is TGTGCCAGCAGCTTCCAGACAGGGCCGAATGAGCAGTTCTTC. It is translated as CASSFQTGPNEQFF.

This clonotype was detected many times. The chain has TRBV3-1 and TRBJ2-7; D unclear. This CDR3 is built from 12 residues. Looked up from germline, CDR1 is LGHDT and CDR2 is YNNKEL (reference sequence). V shed 1 base and J shed 7 bases, with 8 bases lying between them. The CDR3 spells CASSQGLGEQYF. The CDR3 bases are TGTGCCAGCAGCCAAGGTTTAGGGGAGCAGTACTTC.

This clonotype was recorded a few times. The chain employs TRBV10-3 and TRBJ1-6; tentative D call: TRBD1 (5 bases). Trimming stripped 1 base from V and 7 bases from J, with 11 bases between. Germline V gives CDR1 ENHRY, CDR2 SYGVKD. This CDR3 has 15 residues. The CDR3 sequence is CAISEFTGSNSPLHF. CDR3 DNA: TGTGCCATCAGTGAGTTTACAGGTTCAAATTCACCCCTCCACTTT.

The table lists this clonotype with many counts. The chain carries TRBV28 and TRBJ1-5; 7 bases map to TRBD1. Looked up from germline, CDR1 is MDHEN and CDR2 is SYDVKM. The CDR3 is 15 amino acids. Unmatched junction bases numbered 6, after V lost 5 bases and J lost 2 bases. For the CDR3, the DNA is TGTGCCAGCAGTCCTCACAGGGGAGGCAATCAGCCCCAGCATTTT. The encoded protein is CASSPHRGGNQPQHF. The full variable domain, its missing parts supplied by reference TRBV28 and TRBJ1-5, is DVKVTQSSRYLVKRTGEKVFLECVQDMDHENMFWYRQDPGLGLRLIYFSYDVKMKEKGDIPEGYSVSREKKERFSLILESASTNQTSMYLCASSPHRGGNQPQHFGDGTRLSIL.

The J gene is TRBJ2-7, the V gene TRBV7-2, with D perhaps TRBD2 (5 bases). CDR3 length: 15 residues. V was clipped by 4 bases and J by 2 bases, with 15 bases between them. Germline loops: CDR1 SGHTA, CDR2 FQGNSA. The CDR3 nucleotides are TGTGCCAGCAGCTACAGCTCCGGGGTTACCTACGAGCAGTACTTC. As protein: CASSYSSGVTYEQYF.

Ten or more counts support this clonotype. The V call is TRBV12-3 or TRBV12-4, the J call TRBJ1-4; maybe TRBD1 (6 bases). Trimming removed 5 bases from V and 0 bases from J, with 10 bases in between. The CDR3 is 15 residues long. For the CDR3, the DNA is TGTGCCAGCAGTCCGTACAGGGCAACTAATGAAAAACTGTTTTTT. Residues: CASSPYRATNEKLFF.

In this sample, this clonotype turned up many times. V and J are TRBV4-1 and TRBJ2-5; TRBD2 is a possible D gene (5 bases). Trimming took off 0 bases at V and 7 bases at J, with 15 bases between the two ends. Germline loops: CDR1 MGHRA, CDR2 YSYEKL. This CDR3 has 15 residues. The CDR3 sequence: CASSQELTVEGTQYF. The CDR3, as DNA: TGCGCCAGCAGCCAAGAGTTAACCGTCGAGGGGACCCAGTACTTC.

In its sample, this clonotype was seen many times. The chain links TRBV7-8 to TRBJ2-1; 9 nucleotides agree with TRBD1. This CDR3 comprises 12 residues. With 3 bases clipped from V and 12 bases from J, the junction kept 3 bases outside the gene matches. The V gene's germline CDR1 is SGHVS and CDR2 FQNEAQ. The CDR3 protein is CASSFTGQGQFF. The CDR3 DNA reads as TGTGCCAGCAGCTTTACGGGACAGGGGCAGTTCTTC.

This clonotype showed up just a few times. Here the CDR3 DNA reads TGTGCCAGCAGCCACACCCCCCCGGGGCTGGTTGTCGGTTGGAACACTGAAGCTTTCTTT. Protein sequence: CASSHTPPGLVVGWNTEAFF. The J gene is TRBJ1-1, the V gene TRBV6-1, with D tentatively TRBD1 (5 bases). The germline CDR1 and CDR2 sequences are MNHNS and SASEGT. V lost 6 bases, J lost 1 base, and 30 bases lay in between. CDR3 size: 20 residues.

This clonotype was counted at least ten times. The chain employs TRBV20-1 and TRBJ2-5, with D uncertain. The germline V gene has CDR1 DFQATT and CDR2 SNEGSKA (reference sequence). Trimming cost V 8 bases and J 1 base, with 11 bases left between them. The CDR3 is 12 amino acids. In DNA form, the CDR3 reads TGCAGTTGGCTTGCGGTCCAAGAGACCCAGTACTTC. It translates to CSWLAVQETQYF.

This clonotype was observed many times. The V and J genes are TRBV2 and TRBJ2-1, with 14 bases aligning to TRBD2. This CDR3 region has 15 residues. CDR1 and CDR2 from the germline V gene are SNHLY and FYNNEI. The V gene end was trimmed by 8 bases and the J gene end by 7 bases; junction bases not matched to a gene: 7. In DNA, the CDR3 is TGTGCCAGCGGGACTAGCGGGAGTGTTAAGAATGAGCAGTTCTTC. Translating it yields CASGTSGSVKNEQFF. Looking up the rest from reference TRBV2 and TRBJ2-1 gives the full variable domain: EPEVTQTPSHQVTQMGQEVILRCVPISNHLYFYWYRQILGQKVEFLVSFYNNEISEKSEIFDDQFSVERPDGSNFTLKIRSTKLEDSAMYFCASGTSGSVKNEQFFGPGTRLTVL.

The chain uses TRBV6-1 and TRBJ2-3, with 7 bases that match TRBD1. V trimming: 5 bases; J trimming: 1 base; junction bases outside the gene matches: 12. The CDR3 contains 17 residues. The germline V gene has CDR1 MNHNS and CDR2 SASEGT. CDR3 DNA sequence: TGTGCCAGCAGTTCCGGTAAGGGGGCTAAAGGCACAGATACGCAGTATTTT. As protein: CASSSGKGAKGTDTQYF.

A remark on this clonotype: This may be a read error, as it is one base from a much larger clone. The chain has TRBV12-3 or TRBV12-4 and TRBJ2-1; D perhaps matches TRBD1 (5 bases). Judging by the DNA end, TRBJ2-7 fits better; the J call may be wrong. The CDR3 is made up of 12 amino acids. CDR3: CASSSEDNEQYF. CDR3 in DNA: TGTGCCAGCAGTTCCGAGGACAATGAGCAGTACTTC.

This rearrangement joins TRBV20-1 to TRBJ2-3, with 15 bases lining up with TRBD2. This CDR3 is built from 16 residues. The trim removed 1 base at V and 3 bases at J, leaving 2 bases unmatched. Germline CDR1 reads DFQATT; CDR2 reads SNEGSKA (reference sequence). The CDR3 sequence: CSARAGTSGRTDTQYF. Written as DNA, the CDR3 is TGCAGTGCTAGAGCAGGGACTAGCGGGAGGACAGATACGCAGTATTTT.

This clonotype was counted at least ten times. This chain uses TRBV5-8 with TRBJ2-7; no definite D call. The CDR3 runs 12 residues. V lost 2 bases, J lost 6 bases, and 9 bases lay in between. Germline V CDR1 and CDR2: SGHTS, YDEGEE. The CDR3 loop reads CASSFHNSEQYF. The DNA of the CDR3 is TGTGCCAGCAGCTTCCACAATTCCGAGCAGTACTTC.

This clonotype appeared a few times. V is TRBV9 and J is TRBJ2-7; D tentatively reads TRBD1 or TRBD2 (5 bases each). V shed 2 bases and J shed 3 bases, with 12 bases lying between them. Per germline, CDR1 SGDLS and CDR2 YYNGEE. The CDR3 has 14 amino acids. CDR3 sequence (DNA): TGTGCCAGCAGCGTCCGGGGCCTGAACTACGAGCAGTACTTC. Translating gives CASSVRGLNYEQYF.

The CDR3, as DNA: TGCGCCAGCAGCCCTACGGGGGAAGCGGGCAATCAGCCCCAGCATTTT. This gives the protein CASSPTGEAGNQPQHF. The chain links TRBV5-1 to TRBJ1-5, with D tentatively TRBD1 (5 bases). The V end was cut by 4 bases, the J end by 2 bases, with 16 bases between. Germline lookup yields CDR1 SGHRS and CDR2 YFSETQ. The CDR3 has 16 amino acids.

This clonotype was found many times. This chain joins TRBV20-1 and TRBJ2-2; 10 bases are shared with TRBD2. Germline CDR1 is DFQATT and CDR2 is SNEGSKA (reference sequence). Trimming removed 6 bases from V and 5 bases from J; junction bases left unmatched: 9. The CDR3 is made up of 15 amino acids. The CDR3: CSASPSGSSTGELFF. The DNA of the CDR3 is TGCAGTGCCAGTCCTAGCGGGAGCTCTACCGGGGAGCTGTTTTTT.

This clonotype was seen ten or more times. The chain is built from TRBV6-1 and TRBJ1-2; a weak D match, TRBD1 (6 bases). The CDR3 loop spans 16 amino acids. Trimming took 4 bases from V and 2 from J, leaving 17 bases between them. Germline loops: CDR1 MNHNS, CDR2 SASEGT. The CDR3 DNA is TGTGCCAGCAGTGGGACAGCCGTTCAGAGCAACTATGGCTACACCTTC. Its protein is CASSGTAVQSNYGYTF.

This clonotype was observed many times. V gene TRBV11-3 combines with J gene TRBJ1-1; 12 nucleotides match TRBD1. Germline-derived CDR1 and CDR2 are SGHNT and YENEEA. Unmatched junction bases numbered 9, after V lost 11 bases and J lost 8 bases. This CDR3 is built from 13 residues. The CDR3 sequence is CACRQGQGAEAFF. Here the CDR3 DNA reads TGTGCCTGCCGTCAGGGACAGGGGGCCGAAGCTTTCTTT.

This clonotype was found a few times. This rearrangement joins TRBV7-9 to TRBJ2-1, with TRBD2 matching over 12 bases. The CDR3 consists of 16 residues. V was clipped by 2 bases and J by 7 bases; unmatched bases: 6. Germline lookup yields CDR1 SEHNR and CDR2 FQNEAQ (reference sequence). The CDR3 is CASSLSFTSGRNEQFF. CDR3 DNA sequence: TGTGCCAGCAGCTTAAGTTTCACTAGCGGGAGGAATGAGCAGTTCTTC.